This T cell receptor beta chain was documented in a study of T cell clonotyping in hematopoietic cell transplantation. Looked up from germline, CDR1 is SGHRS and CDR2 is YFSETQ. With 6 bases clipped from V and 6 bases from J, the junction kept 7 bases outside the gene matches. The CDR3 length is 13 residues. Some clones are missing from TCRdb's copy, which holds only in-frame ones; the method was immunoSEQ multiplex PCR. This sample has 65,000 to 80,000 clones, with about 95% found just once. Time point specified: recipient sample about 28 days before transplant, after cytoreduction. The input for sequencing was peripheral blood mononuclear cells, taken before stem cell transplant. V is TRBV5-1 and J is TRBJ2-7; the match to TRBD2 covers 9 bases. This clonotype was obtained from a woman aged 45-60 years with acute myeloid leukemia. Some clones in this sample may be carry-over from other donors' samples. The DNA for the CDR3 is TGCGCCAGCAAGGCGGGAGGGGGTTGCGAGCAGTACTTC. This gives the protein CASKAGGGCEQYF.